The next 31 T cell receptor beta chains were all read from a single sample in a study of memory CD8 T cells in hepatitis C reinfection. Documented time point: pre-reinfection, 55 to 20 weeks before reinfection detection. TCR sequencing was done directly ex vivo on sorted cells, without expansion in vitro. Libraries were prepared by immunoSEQ multiplex PCR; TCRdb keeps only in-frame clonotypes and omits some of them. The table lists 45,000 to 65,000 clones, roughly 86% of them singletons. Sequencing was carried out using naive CD8+ T cells sorted from blood. Source of these receptors: a young man with hepatitis C virus infection.

This chain connects TRBV30 to TRBJ1-1; possible D gene TRBD1, 6 bases. Between the trimmed V and J ends, which lost 0 bases and 6 bases, there was a span of 8 bases. Germline V gene data show CDR1 as GTSNPN and CDR2 as SVGIG (reference sequence). The CDR3 spans 12 residues. The CDR3 loop is CAWSVTGPEAFF. DNA for the CDR3: TGTGCCTGGAGTGTAACAGGGCCTGAAGCTTTCTTT.

This sequence joins TRBV27 and TRBJ1-2; D perhaps matches TRBD1 (5 bases). This CDR3 contains 13 residues. Trimming cost V 7 bases and J 8 bases, with 17 bases left between them. CDR1 and CDR2 from the germline V gene are MNHEY and SMNVEV (reference sequence). The CDR3 region has the DNA TGTGCCAGCACTAATTGGGGCAGTGGGGGCTACACCTTC. Protein sequence: CASTNWGSGGYTF.

V gene TRBV7-7 combines with J gene TRBJ2-5, with D maybe TRBD2 (5 bases). Germline V gene sequence: CDR1 SSHAT, CDR2 FNYEAQ (reference sequence). The CDR3 loop spans 13 amino acids. The V and J ends lost 4 bases and 3 bases respectively, with 9 bases between them. DNA for the CDR3: TGTGCCAGCAGCTCTTCACTAGAAGAGACCCAGTACTTC. Translation gives CASSSSLEETQYF.

The V call is TRBV11-3, the J call TRBJ2-1, with a tentative D call TRBD2 (6 bases). In germline, CDR1 is SGHNT, CDR2 YENEEA. V lost 5 bases and J lost 0, with 14 bases in between. The CDR3 is 16 residues long. The DNA of the CDR3 is TGTGCCAGCAGCCCCCCCGGGGGAAGCTCCTACAATGAGCAGTTCTTC. Translation: CASSPPGGSSYNEQFF.

The CDR3 sequence is CASSILGGGLGAYEQYF. Here the CDR3 DNA reads TGTGCCAGTAGTATATTAGGCGGAGGACTGGGAGCCTACGAGCAGTACTTC. The rearrangement joins TRBV19 to TRBJ2-5, with D maybe TRBD2 (5 bases). The J call is doubtful: the DNA matches TRBJ2-7 better. CDR3 length: 17 residues. Looked up from germline, CDR1 is LNHDA and CDR2 is SQIVND (reference sequence).

V is TRBV11-3 and J is TRBJ2-1, with 9 bases aligning to TRBD2. Germline CDR1 reads SGHNT; CDR2 reads YENEEA. CDR3 length: 16 amino acids. V shed 4 bases and J 6 bases; nucleotides not matched to a gene: 10. The CDR3: CASSSPGTSRPNEQFF. DNA for the CDR3: TGTGCCAGCAGCTCGCCCGGGACTAGCAGACCCAATGAGCAGTTCTTC.

The CDR3 DNA follows: TGTGCCAGCGGCCTAGCGGGAGTCCCAGATACGCAGTATTTT. The encoded protein is CASGLAGVPDTQYF. The J gene is TRBJ2-3, the V gene TRBV7-8, with 10 bases lining up with TRBD2. This CDR3 is built from 14 residues. Germline lookup yields CDR1 SGHVS and CDR2 FQNEAQ. The ends lost 8 bases at V and 4 bases at J; junction bases unmatched: 6.

CDR3 sequence (DNA): TGTGCCAGCAGCTTAACAGGGACCGGGGAGCTGTTTTTT. Protein: CASSLTGTGELFF. The chain links TRBV7-9 to TRBJ2-2; tentatively, D is TRBD1 (6 bases). The germline V gene encodes CDR1 SEHNR and CDR2 FQNEAQ (reference sequence). Trimming removed 2 bases at V and 5 bases at J, with 6 bases between. The CDR3 spans 13 residues.

The chain combines TRBV28 with TRBJ1-6; tentative D call: TRBD1 (5 bases). The CDR3 runs to 13 residues. Germline V gives CDR1 MDHEN, CDR2 SYDVKM. V was cut by 6 bases and J by 2 bases, with 5 bases left in between. CDR3 DNA sequence: TGTGCCAGCAGGACAGCCTATAATTCACCCCTCCACTTT. Protein product: CASRTAYNSPLHF.

The V and J genes are TRBV5-1 and TRBJ2-3; 12 bases are a match to TRBD2. V gave up 4 bases and J gave up 3 bases; unmatched junction bases: 6. Germline V lookup: CDR1 SGHRS, CDR2 YFSETQ. This CDR3 region has 16 residues. CDR3 in DNA: TGCGCCAGCAGCCCCCGACTAGCGGGAGTGACAGATACGCAGTATTTT. Translating gives CASSPRLAGVTDTQYF.

V is TRBV5-5 and J is TRBJ1-5; possibly TRBD1 for D (6 bases). Deletions cut 0 bases from V and 6 bases from J, with 13 bases between. The CDR3 sequence is 15 residues long. Germline V CDR1 and CDR2: SGHKS, YYEKEE (reference sequence). The CDR3 loop is CASSLEDQGIQPQHF. CDR3 sequence (DNA): TGTGCCAGCAGCTTGGAAGATCAGGGGATTCAGCCCCAGCATTTT.

This chain uses TRBV29-1 with TRBJ1-5; tentative D call: TRBD1 (6 bases). Germline CDR1 reads SQVTM; CDR2 reads ANQGSEA. V was cut by 4 bases and J by 9 bases, with 13 bases left in between. The CDR3 covers 12 residues. Written as DNA, the CDR3 is TGCAGCGTTGTCGAACAGGGCGGGCCCCAGCATTTT. Encoded protein: CSVVEQGGPQHF.

The chain combines TRBV30 with TRBJ1-5; 9 bases agree with TRBD1. The CDR3 totals 17 residues. After removal of 5 bases from V and 5 bases from J, the junction contained 16 bases not matched to a gene. Germline values: CDR1 GTSNPN, CDR2 SVGIG (reference sequence). CDR3 region: CAWSTQGASTLHQPQHF. The CDR3 coding sequence is TGTGCCTGGTCCACACAGGGGGCTTCAACCCTCCATCAGCCCCAGCATTTT.

The chain couples TRBV6-5 to TRBJ2-7; tentatively, D is TRBD2 (6 bases). V was cut by 5 bases and J by 4 bases, with 18 bases left in between. Germline CDR1 and CDR2: MNHEY and SVGAGI. This CDR3 spans 15 amino acids. As DNA, the CDR3 is TGTGCCAGCAGTGTGTTGGCGGGGAGTATATACGAGCAGTACGTC. Protein: CASSVLAGSIYEQYV.

The chain has TRBV5-4 and TRBJ1-3; D perhaps matches TRBD1 (6 bases). V was pared by 1 base and J by 4 bases, with 6 bases between. Germline CDR1 and CDR2: SGHNT and YYREEE (reference sequence). The CDR3 consists of 13 residues. CDR3 bases: TGTGCCAGCAGCTTGCAGGGGGGAAACACCATATATTTT. It specifies CASSLQGGNTIYF.

Here the CDR3 DNA reads TGTGCCACCAGCCCTTATAATCAGCCCCAGCATTTT. It yields the protein CATSPYNQPQHF. The J gene is TRBJ1-5, the V gene TRBV15; D gene ambiguous. V was clipped by 5 bases and J by 4 bases, with 6 bases between them. CDR1 is LNHNV and CDR2 is YYDKDF in the germline V gene (reference sequence). The CDR3 length is 12 residues. Variable domain in full (rest from reference TRBV15 and TRBJ1-5): DAMVIQNPRYQVTQFGKPVTLSCSQTLNHNVMYWYQQKSSQAPKLLFHYYDKDFNNEADTPDNFQSRRPNTSFCFLDIRSPGLGDTAMYLCATSPYNQPQHFGDGTRLSIL.

The chain links TRBV29-1 to TRBJ2-1; TRBD2 matches at 14 bases. Germline assignment: CDR1 SQVTM and CDR2 ANQGSEA. This CDR3 spans 16 amino acids. The trim removed 3 bases at V and 10 bases at J, leaving 11 bases unmatched. The CDR3 DNA sequence: TGCAGCGTTGAGGGGGGACTAGCGGGAGTACCGCGGGAGCAGTTCTTC. Residues: CSVEGGLAGVPREQFF.

The chain joins TRBV9 to TRBJ2-6; 7 nucleotides align to TRBD1. The germline CDR1 and CDR2 sequences are SGDLS and YYNGEE. CDR3 size: 16 residues. V trimming: 0 bases; J trimming: 4 bases; junction bases outside the gene matches: 4. The CDR3 bases are TGTGCCAGCAGCGTAGAGGGGGCAGGGGGGGCCAACGTCCTGACTTTC. It specifies CASSVEGAGGANVLTF.

V gene TRBV9 combines with J gene TRBJ2-2; D might be TRBD2 (7 bases). V was pared by 3 bases and J by 3 bases, with 15 bases between. Germline lookup yields CDR1 SGDLS and CDR2 YYNGEE. This CDR3 is 16 amino acids long. CDR3 coding DNA: TGTGCCAGCAGCGCGACGGGGGCGGGGGACACCGGGGAGCTGTTTTTT. Its translation: CASSATGAGDTGELFF.

This chain joins TRBV28 and TRBJ2-7, with TRBD1 as a possible D gene (6 bases). V lost 10 bases to trimming and J lost 1 base, with 11 bases between them. This CDR3 has 12 amino acids. The germline V gene has CDR1 MDHEN and CDR2 SYDVKM. CDR3 sequence (DNA): TGTGCCACAGGGGTACCGTCCTACGAGCAGTACTTC. Protein: CATGVPSYEQYF.

CDR3 protein: CASSSPRSAEQFF. The CDR3 coding sequence is TGTGCCAGCAGTTCGCCCCGATCGGCGGAACAGTTCTTC. The gene calls are TRBV28 and TRBJ2-1; no clear D. The V gene's germline CDR1 is MDHEN and CDR2 SYDVKM. The CDR3 is made up of 13 amino acids. The V and J ends lost 4 bases and 13 bases respectively, with 17 bases between them.

The chain joins TRBV30 to TRBJ2-3, with TRBD2 identical over 11 bases. The CDR3 is 15 residues long. The V gene end was trimmed by 5 bases and the J gene end by 7 bases; junction bases not matched to a gene: 11. Looked up from germline, CDR1 is GTSNPN and CDR2 is SVGIG (reference sequence). CDR3 sequence reads: CAWSPLAGGSNTQYF. CDR3 DNA: TGTGCCTGGTCCCCCTTAGCGGGGGGGTCGAATACGCAGTATTTT.

In nucleotides, the CDR3 is TGTGCCATCTTCAAGGGGGGGACGCAGTATTTT. This sequence encodes CAIFKGGTQYF. The genes are TRBV6-6 and TRBJ2-3; tentatively, D is TRBD2 (7 bases). Germline assignment: CDR1 MNHNY and CDR2 SVGAGI (reference sequence). The CDR3 has 11 residues. Trimming cost V 10 bases and J 9 bases, with 14 bases left between them.

The DNA for the CDR3 is TGTGCCAGCAGCCAGGGATTAACCTTGTGGGAGACCCAGTACTTC. Its translation is CASSQGLTLWETQYF. The chain combines TRBV9 with TRBJ2-5; a possible D gene is TRBD1 (5 bases). CDR1 SGDLS and CDR2 YYNGEE come from the germline V gene. The V and J ends lost 4 bases and 5 bases respectively, with 18 bases between them. The CDR3 is made up of 15 amino acids.

This chain joins TRBV7-2 and TRBJ2-1; 12 bases are a match to TRBD2. V lost 5 bases, J lost 4 bases, and 6 bases stayed unmatched. This CDR3 is built from 16 residues. Germline-derived CDR1 and CDR2 are SGHTA and FQGNSA. CDR3 amino acids: CASSLGLAGPYNEQFF. The CDR3 DNA reads TGTGCCAGCAGCCTTGGACTAGCGGGGCCATACAATGAGCAGTTCTTC.

V is TRBV30 and J is TRBJ2-1; tentative D call: TRBD1 (5 bases). CDR1 is GTSNPN, CDR2 SVGIG, per germline (reference sequence). The CDR3 runs 12 residues. The ends were cut back, 1 base at V and 8 bases at J, with 9 bases in the middle. CDR3 sequence (DNA): TGTGCCTGGAGTGAGGAAGGGGATGAGCAGTTCTTC. Its protein product is CAWSEEGDEQFF.

The chain couples TRBV25-1 to TRBJ1-1; 7 positions agree with TRBD1. CDR3 length: 13 amino acids. CDR1 is MGHDK and CDR2 is SYGVNS in the germline V gene. J gave up 0 bases and V 6 bases, and 1 base lay outside the gene matches. The CDR3 nucleotides are TGTGCCAGCAGCGGACAGGTGAACACTGAAGCTTTCTTT. Protein sequence: CASSGQVNTEAFF.

This clone was observed a handful of times. The CDR3 sequence is CASNLGGLGTDTQYF. CDR3 DNA sequence: TGTGCCAGCAACTTGGGGGGACTAGGCACAGATACGCAGTATTTT. This sequence joins TRBV28 and TRBJ2-3, with 8 bases aligning to TRBD2. V dropped 7 bases and J dropped 1; count of bases not matched to a gene: 7. The CDR3 consists of 15 residues. Looked up from germline, CDR1 is MDHEN and CDR2 is SYDVKM.

The V and J genes are TRBV27 and TRBJ2-7, with D hard to call. Germline loops: CDR1 MNHEY, CDR2 SMNVEV (reference sequence). This CDR3 is 15 amino acids long. Trimming took 2 bases from V and 4 from J, leaving 15 bases between them. The CDR3 protein is CASSLVAAPAYEQYF. The DNA of the CDR3 is TGTGCCAGCAGTTTAGTGGCGGCACCGGCGTACGAGCAGTACTTC.

This chain connects TRBV10-3 to TRBJ2-7, with a possible D match to TRBD1 (5 bases). V lost 2 bases, J lost 2 bases, and 13 bases lay in between. The length of the CDR3 is 15 residues. Germline-derived CDR1 and CDR2 are ENHRY and SYGVKD. The CDR3, as DNA: TGTGCCATCAGTGAGGCAGGGAACAAAGCCTACGAGCAGTACTTC. This translates into CAISEAGNKAYEQYF.

The chain carries TRBV15 and TRBJ1-1, with a weak D call TRBD1 (6 bases). The V gene lost 3 bases and the J gene lost 3 bases, with 14 bases spanning the gap. The V gene's germline CDR1 is LNHNV and CDR2 YYDKDF (reference sequence). The CDR3 contains 15 residues. CDR3 sequence (DNA): TGTGCCACCAGCAGGTACAGGGAGGGTGACACTGAAGCTTTCTTT. Translated, it gives CATSRYREGDTEAFF. Combining the CDR3 with reference TRBV15 and TRBJ1-1 gives the whole variable domain DAMVIQNPRYQVTQFGKPVTLSCSQTLNHNVMYWYQQKSSQAPKLLFHYYDKDFNNEADTPDNFQSRRPNTSFCFLDIRSPGLGDTAMYLCATSRYREGDTEAFFGQGTRLTVV.